The clone carrying this T cell receptor beta chain was detected many times. This sample also contains other DNA sequences that code for the same CDR3. This sample is part of a study of blood T cell repertoires in COVID-19. At the level of the study: Sites in the United States, Italy and Spain provided acute and convalescent COVID-19 samples. Sample material is recorded as cDNA or gDNA derived from T cells, B-cell-depleted T cells, or PBMCs.

In the authors' workflow: Researchers report that nucleated cell counts were estimated from reference gene primer amplification. Using immunoSEQ multiplex PCR, the repertoire was profiled, and TCRdb retains in-frame clones only, with some absent. The V and J calls and the clone size are those of that table, but D and trimming were determined from the DNA. Here the sample spans about 140,000 clones, roughly 90% being singletons. The TCR was taken from a man over 45 with active or convalescent COVID-19. The sample comprised peripheral blood.

The CDR3 reads CASSATGGNQPQHF. The CDR3 DNA follows: TGTGCCAGCAGCGCTACAGGGGGCAATCAGCCCCAGCATTTT. V is TRBV6-6 and J is TRBJ1-5; 7 bases agree with TRBD1. Losses at the gene ends were 6 bases for V and 2 bases for J; bases not matched to a gene: 4. This CDR3 has 14 amino acids. Germline V lookup: CDR1 MNHNY, CDR2 SVGAGI (reference sequence).